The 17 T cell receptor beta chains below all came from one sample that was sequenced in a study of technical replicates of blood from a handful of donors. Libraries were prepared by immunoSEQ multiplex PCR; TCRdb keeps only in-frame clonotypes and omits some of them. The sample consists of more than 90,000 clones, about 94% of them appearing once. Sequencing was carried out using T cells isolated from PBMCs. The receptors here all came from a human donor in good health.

The chain's CDR3 is CASSIGQEVYEQYF. The CDR3 DNA sequence: TGTGCCAGCAGCATAGGACAGGAGGTCTACGAGCAGTACTTC. The chain carries TRBV7-9 and TRBJ2-7, with 7 bases fitting TRBD1. With V trimmed by 5 bases and J by 3 bases, 7 bases remained unmatched. This CDR3 has 14 amino acids. CDR1 is SEHNR and CDR2 is FQNEAQ in the germline V gene (reference sequence).

CDR3: CASSLRTGRNEKLFF. The CDR3 DNA sequence: TGCGCCAGCAGCCTTCGGACAGGGAGAAATGAAAAACTGTTTTTT. The chain joins TRBV10-1 to TRBJ1-4; TRBD1 matches at 8 bases. J lost 5 bases, V lost 6 bases, and 8 bases had no gene match. Germline CDR1 and CDR2: WNHNN and SYGVQD (reference sequence). CDR3 length: 15 amino acids.

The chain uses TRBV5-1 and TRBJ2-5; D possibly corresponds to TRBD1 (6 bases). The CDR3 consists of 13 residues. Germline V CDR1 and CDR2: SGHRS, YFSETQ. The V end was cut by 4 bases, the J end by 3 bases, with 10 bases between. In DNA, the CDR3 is TGCGCCAGCAGCACGTGGACAGAAGAGACCCAGTACTTC. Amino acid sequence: CASSTWTEETQYF. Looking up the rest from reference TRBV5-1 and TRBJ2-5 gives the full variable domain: KAGVTQTPRYLIKTRGQQVTLSCSPISGHRSVSWYQQTPGQGLQFLFEYFSETQRNKGNFPGRFSGRQFSNSRSEMNVSTLELGDSALYLCASSTWTEETQYFGPGTRLLVL.

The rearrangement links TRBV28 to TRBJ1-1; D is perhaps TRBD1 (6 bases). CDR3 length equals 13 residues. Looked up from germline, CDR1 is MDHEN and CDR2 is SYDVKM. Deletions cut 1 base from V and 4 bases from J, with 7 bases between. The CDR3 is CASSLSGATEAFF. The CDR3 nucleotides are TGTGCCAGCAGTTTATCAGGGGCCACTGAAGCTTTCTTT.

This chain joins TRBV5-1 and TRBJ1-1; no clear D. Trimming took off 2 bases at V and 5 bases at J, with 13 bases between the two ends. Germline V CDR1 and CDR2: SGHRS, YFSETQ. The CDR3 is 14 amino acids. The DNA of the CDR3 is TGCGCCAGCAGCTTACGGAGTAGTGAAACTGAAGCTTTCTTT. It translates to CASSLRSSETEAFF.

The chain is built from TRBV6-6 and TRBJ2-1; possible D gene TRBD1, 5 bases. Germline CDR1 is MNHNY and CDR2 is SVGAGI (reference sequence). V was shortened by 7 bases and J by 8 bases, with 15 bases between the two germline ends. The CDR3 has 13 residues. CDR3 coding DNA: TGTGCCAGCACCCAATCCAGGGTCTATGAGCAGTTCTTC. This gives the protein CASTQSRVYEQFF.

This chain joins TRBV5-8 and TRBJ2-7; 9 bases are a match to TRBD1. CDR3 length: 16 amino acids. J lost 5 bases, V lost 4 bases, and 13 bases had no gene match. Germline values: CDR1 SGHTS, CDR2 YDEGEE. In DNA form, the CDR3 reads TGTGCCAGCAGCAAGATTCGCCGGGACAGGGATAACGAGCAGTACTTC. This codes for CASSKIRRDRDNEQYF. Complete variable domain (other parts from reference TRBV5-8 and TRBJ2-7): EAGVTQSPTHLIKTRGQQATLRCSPISGHTSVYWYQQALGLGLQFLLWYDEGEERNRGNFPPRFSGRQFPNYSSELNVNALELEDSALYLCASSKIRRDRDNEQYFGPGTRLTVT.

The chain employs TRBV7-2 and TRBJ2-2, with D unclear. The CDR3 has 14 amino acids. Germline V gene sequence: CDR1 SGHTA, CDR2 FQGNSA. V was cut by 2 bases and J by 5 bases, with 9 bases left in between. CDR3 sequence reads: CASSLWLGTGELFF. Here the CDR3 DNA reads TGTGCCAGCAGCTTATGGCTAGGAACCGGGGAGCTGTTTTTT.

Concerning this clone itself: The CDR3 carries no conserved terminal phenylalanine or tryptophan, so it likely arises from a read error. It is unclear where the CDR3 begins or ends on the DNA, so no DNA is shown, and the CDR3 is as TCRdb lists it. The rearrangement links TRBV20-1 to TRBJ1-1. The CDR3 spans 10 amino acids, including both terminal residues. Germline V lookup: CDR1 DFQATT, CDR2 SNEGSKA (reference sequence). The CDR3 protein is CSARLAGKAA.

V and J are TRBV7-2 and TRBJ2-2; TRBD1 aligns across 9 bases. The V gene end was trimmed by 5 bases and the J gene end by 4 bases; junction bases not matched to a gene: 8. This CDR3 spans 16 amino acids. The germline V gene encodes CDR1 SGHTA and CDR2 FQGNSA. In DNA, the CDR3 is TGTGCCAGCAGCCTAGGGACAGGGTTCCTCACCGGGGAGCTGTTTTTT. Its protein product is CASSLGTGFLTGELFF.

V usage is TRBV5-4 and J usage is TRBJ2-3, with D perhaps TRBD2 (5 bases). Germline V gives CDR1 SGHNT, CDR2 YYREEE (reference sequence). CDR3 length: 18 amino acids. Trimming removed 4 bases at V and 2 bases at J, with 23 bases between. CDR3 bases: TGTGCCAGCAGCCCTAAGGGTCTACTAGTAGCGCCCACAGATACGCAGTATTTT. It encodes CASSPKGLLVAPTDTQYF.

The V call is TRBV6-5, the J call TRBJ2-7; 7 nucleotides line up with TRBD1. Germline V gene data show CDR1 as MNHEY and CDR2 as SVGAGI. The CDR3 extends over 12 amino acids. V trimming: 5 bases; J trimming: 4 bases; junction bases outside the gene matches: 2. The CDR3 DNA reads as TGTGCCAGCAGTACAGGGGCATACGAGCAGTACTTC. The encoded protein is CASSTGAYEQYF.

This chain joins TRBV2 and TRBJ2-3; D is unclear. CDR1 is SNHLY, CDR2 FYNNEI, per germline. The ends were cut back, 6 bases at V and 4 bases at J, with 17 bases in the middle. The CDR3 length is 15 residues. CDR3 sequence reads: CASSGSRSGADTQYF. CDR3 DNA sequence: TGTGCCAGCAGCGGTTCGAGGTCTGGTGCAGATACGCAGTATTTT.

CDR3 loop: CASSELGQGNTEAFF. In DNA form, the CDR3 reads TGTGCCAGCAGTGAATTAGGACAGGGGAACACTGAAGCTTTCTTT. The chain uses TRBV28 and TRBJ1-1; TRBD1 aligns across 8 bases. Losses at the gene ends were 5 bases for V and 1 base for J; bases not matched to a gene: 6. Germline V gives CDR1 MDHEN, CDR2 SYDVKM. CDR3 size: 15 residues.

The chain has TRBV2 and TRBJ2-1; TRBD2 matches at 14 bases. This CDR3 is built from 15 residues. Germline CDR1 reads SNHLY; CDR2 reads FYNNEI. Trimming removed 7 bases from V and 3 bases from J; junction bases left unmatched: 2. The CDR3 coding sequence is TGTGCCAGCACCGGGACTAGCGGGAGCTACAATGAGCAGTTCTTC. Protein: CASTGTSGSYNEQFF. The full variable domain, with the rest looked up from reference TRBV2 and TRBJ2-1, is EPEVTQTPSHQVTQMGQEVILRCVPISNHLYFYWYRQILGQKVEFLVSFYNNEISEKSEIFDDQFSVERPDGSNFTLKIRSTKLEDSAMYFCASTGTSGSYNEQFFGPGTRLTVL.

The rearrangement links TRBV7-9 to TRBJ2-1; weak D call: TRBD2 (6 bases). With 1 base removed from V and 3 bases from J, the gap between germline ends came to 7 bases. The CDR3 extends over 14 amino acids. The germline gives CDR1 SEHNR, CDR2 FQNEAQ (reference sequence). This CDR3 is CASSLVSGYNEQFF. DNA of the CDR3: TGTGCCAGCAGCTTAGTTAGCGGCTACAATGAGCAGTTCTTC.

CDR3 nucleotide sequence: TGCAGCCTAAGGGACAGGGGCTATGGCTACACCTTC. This gives the protein CSLRDRGYGYTF. The chain recombines TRBV29-1 with TRBJ1-2; 10 bases line up with TRBD1. The CDR3 has 12 residues. Germline V gives CDR1 SQVTM, CDR2 ANQGSEA. J was trimmed by 4 bases and V by 8 bases; bases with no gene match: 4.